This entry lists 21 T cell receptor beta chains sequenced from one sample in a study of blood T cell repertoires in COVID-19. Measured with immunoSEQ multiplex PCR; TCRdb has only the in-frame clones, and not every one. The sample holds 210,000 or so clones, about four fifths seen once. Specimen: peripheral blood. These receptors were obtained from a woman aged 80 or over with acute or convalescent COVID-19.

The rearrangement joins TRBV19 to TRBJ2-4; 7 positions match TRBD1. Germline V gene lookup returns CDR1 LNHDA and CDR2 SQIVND (reference sequence). Losses at the gene ends were 5 bases for V and 8 bases for J; bases not matched to a gene: 6. The CDR3 consists of 13 residues. For the CDR3, the DNA is TGTGCCAGTAGTCCGGGGCAGGGGGACATTCAGTACTTC. It is translated as CASSPGQGDIQYF.

The chain joins TRBV19 to TRBJ2-1, with 8 bases aligning to TRBD2. V gave up 7 bases and J gave up 7 bases; unmatched junction bases: 9. The CDR3 runs to 14 residues. Germline V lookup: CDR1 LNHDA, CDR2 SQIVND (reference sequence). CDR3 DNA: TGTGCCAGTACCACTCGGGAGGGCTTGAATGAGCAGTTCTTC. Translated: CASTTREGLNEQFF.

V is TRBV11-2 and J is TRBJ2-1; 7 nucleotides line up with TRBD1. The CDR3 runs 15 residues. Germline V gene data show CDR1 as SGHAT and CDR2 as FQNNGV. Trimming took 5 bases from V and 1 from J; bases not matched to a gene: 5. DNA of the CDR3: TGTGCCAGCAGCCTGGGACAGATATCCTACAATGAGCAGTTCTTC. It is translated as CASSLGQISYNEQFF.

The V call is TRBV5-1, the J call TRBJ2-2; D perhaps matches TRBD2 (5 bases). Trimming took 4 bases from V and 0 from J, leaving 10 bases between them. CDR3 length: 15 residues. CDR1 is SGHRS and CDR2 is YFSETQ in the germline V gene. The CDR3 sequence is CASSVDYPNTGELFF. CDR3 DNA: TGCGCCAGCAGCGTCGACTACCCGAACACCGGGGAGCTGTTTTTT.

The chain is built from TRBV5-1 and TRBJ2-1, with 7 bases fitting TRBD1. CDR1 and CDR2 (germline): SGHRS, YFSETQ. The CDR3 consists of 15 residues. The J segment lost 10 bases and the V segment lost 0 bases, leaving 10 bases of the junction unmatched. CDR3 region: CASSLVVGTDYEQFF. Written as DNA, the CDR3 is TGCGCCAGCAGCTTGGTGGTGGGGACAGATTACGAGCAGTTCTTC.

The chain links TRBV19 to TRBJ1-1, with D maybe TRBD1 (6 bases). With 1 base removed from V and 10 bases from J, the gap between germline ends came to 13 bases. The CDR3 totals 13 residues. CDR1 and CDR2 from the germline V gene are LNHDA and SQIVND (reference sequence). In nucleotides, the CDR3 is TGTGCCAGTAGTATAGCCCCAGGGGAGGGAGCTTTCTTT. This encodes CASSIAPGEGAFF.

The V and J genes are TRBV7-2 and TRBJ2-3, with 11 bases matching TRBD2. J was trimmed by 4 bases and V by 1 base; bases with no gene match: 4. CDR1 and CDR2 (germline): SGHTA, FQGNSA. The CDR3 runs 16 residues. Here the CDR3 reads CASSLGLAGGPDTQYF. CDR3 DNA: TGTGCCAGCAGCTTAGGCCTAGCGGGGGGCCCAGATACGCAGTATTTT.

This chain connects TRBV7-2 to TRBJ1-6; D may be TRBD1 (6 bases). Trimming stripped 5 bases from V and 7 bases from J, with 18 bases between. Per germline, CDR1 SGHTA and CDR2 FQGNSA. The CDR3 covers 16 residues. The CDR3 spells CASSARLGGGNSPLHF. CDR3 nucleotide sequence: TGTGCCAGCAGCGCGCGGTTAGGGGGGGGCAATTCACCCCTCCACTTT.

The chain employs TRBV12-5 and TRBJ2-7; 7 positions match TRBD1. V gave up 0 bases and J gave up 2 bases; unmatched junction bases: 10. This CDR3 comprises 17 residues. CDR1 LGHNT and CDR2 FRNRAP come from the germline V gene. The CDR3 coding sequence is TGTGCTAGTGGTTTGGTTTCCGGGACAGCGGTAACCTACGAGCAGTACTTC. It translates to CASGLVSGTAVTYEQYF.

The chain employs TRBV5-1 and TRBJ1-1, with D possibly matching TRBD1 (6 bases). In germline, CDR1 is SGHRS, CDR2 YFSETQ. This CDR3 spans 14 amino acids. Between the trimmed V and J ends, which lost 4 bases and 1 base, there was a span of 11 bases. The CDR3 sequence is CASSDLTGNTEAFF. In nucleotides, the CDR3 is TGCGCCAGCAGCGATCTGACAGGGAACACTGAAGCTTTCTTT.

CDR3 sequence (DNA): TGTGCCAGCAGTTACAGGGGGCGAGCTTTCTTT. Its translation is CASSYRGRAFF. This chain connects TRBV6-2 or TRBV6-3 to TRBJ1-1; 7 nucleotides align to TRBD1. Trimming at V came to 2 bases and at J to 10 bases, leaving 1 base not matched to a gene. This CDR3 spans 11 amino acids. Germline V gene lookup returns CDR1 MNHEY and CDR2 SVGEGT.

The V call is TRBV13, the J call TRBJ1-5, with 7 bases fitting TRBD1. CDR1 is PRHDT, CDR2 FYEKMQ, per germline (reference sequence). Trimming took 3 bases from V and 4 from J; bases not matched to a gene: 6. The length of the CDR3 is 15 residues. CDR3 DNA sequence: TGTGCCAGCAGCTTTCAACAGGGGCGGAATCAGCCCCAGCATTTT. Its translation: CASSFQQGRNQPQHF.

J is TRBJ2-1 and V is TRBV19; 12 nucleotides line up with TRBD2. Trimming cost V 7 bases and J 7 bases; bases outside gene matches: 14. In germline, CDR1 is LNHDA, CDR2 SQIVND (reference sequence). The CDR3 runs 17 residues. CDR3 protein: CASTPILAGGTINEQFF. The CDR3 bases are TGTGCCAGTACCCCAATACTAGCGGGGGGTACCATTAATGAGCAGTTCTTC.

The chain is built from TRBV10-3 and TRBJ2-7, with D possibly TRBD2 on 5 matching bases. Germline V gene sequence: CDR1 ENHRY, CDR2 SYGVKD. CDR3 length equals 12 residues. V was trimmed by 4 bases and J by 6 bases, leaving 10 bases between them. CDR3 sequence (DNA): TGTGCCATCAGTGCAAACGGACTCGAGCAGTACTTC. Its protein is CAISANGLEQYF.

This clone appeared a few times. This chain joins TRBV5-1 and TRBJ2-1; tentative D call: TRBD2 (5 bases). The germline V gene encodes CDR1 SGHRS and CDR2 YFSETQ. V was pared by 0 bases and J by 10 bases, with 17 bases between. The CDR3 length is 15 residues. The CDR3 DNA follows: TGCGCCAGCAGCTTGGAAGGTTCCGGGGTCCAGGAGCAGTTCTTC. Its translation: CASSLEGSGVQEQFF.

The gene calls are TRBV7-6 and TRBJ2-1; TRBD1 agrees at 9 bases. Trimming took 1 base from V and 3 from J; bases not matched to a gene: 4. The length of the CDR3 is 16 residues. Germline CDR1 is SGHVS and CDR2 is FNYEAQ. The CDR3 spells CASSLVGTGNYNEQFF. As DNA, the CDR3 is TGTGCCAGCAGCTTAGTTGGGACAGGGAACTACAATGAGCAGTTCTTC.

This chain joins TRBV7-6 and TRBJ1-1; D possibly corresponds to TRBD1 (6 bases). The CDR3 extends over 14 amino acids. V gave up 2 bases and J gave up 6 bases, with 13 bases separating them. Germline lookup yields CDR1 SGHVS and CDR2 FNYEAQ. The CDR3 is CASSLRGRGAEAFF. The CDR3 nucleotides are TGTGCCAGCAGCTTAAGAGGCAGGGGAGCTGAAGCTTTCTTT. The full variable domain, its missing parts supplied by reference TRBV7-6 and TRBJ1-1, is GAGVSQSPRYKVTKRGQDVALRCDPISGHVSLYWYRQALGQGPEFLTYFNYEAQQDKSGLPNDRFSAERPEGSISTLTIQRTEQRDSAMYRCASSLRGRGAEAFFGQGTRLTVV.

This clone occurred once. The chain couples TRBV5-1 to TRBJ1-4; 9 nucleotides match TRBD1. Germline assignment: CDR1 SGHRS and CDR2 YFSETQ. This CDR3 is built from 17 residues. V was clipped by 6 bases and J by 8 bases; unmatched bases: 17. CDR3 bases: TGCGCCAGCACCCTCGGGACAGGGATCTTCGGCCAGGAAAAACTGTTTTTT. Translating gives CASTLGTGIFGQEKLFF.

CDR3 sequence: CASSATWTSANEQYF. The CDR3 DNA reads TGTGCCAGCAGTGCCACATGGACTAGCGCAAACGAGCAGTACTTC. The chain joins TRBV25-1 to TRBJ2-7, with 9 bases fitting TRBD2. This CDR3 spans 15 amino acids. From germline, CDR1 is MGHDK and CDR2 SYGVNS. Trimming took 4 bases from V and 5 from J; bases not matched to a gene: 9.

The rearrangement joins TRBV30 to TRBJ1-2; 7 nucleotides agree with TRBD1. CDR3 length: 15 amino acids. Germline loops: CDR1 GTSNPN, CDR2 SVGIG (reference sequence). The trim removed 3 bases at V and 0 bases at J, leaving 7 bases unmatched. The DNA of the CDR3 is TGTGCCTGGAGAACCCCAGGGGGATCTAACTATGGCTACACCTTC. Its protein is CAWRTPGGSNYGYTF.

This rearrangement joins TRBV7-2 to TRBJ2-3; TRBD1 matches at 7 bases. The V segment lost 5 bases and the J segment 6 bases; nucleotides outside the gene matches: 11. The germline V gene has CDR1 SGHTA and CDR2 FQGNSA. The CDR3 totals 15 residues. The CDR3 protein is CASSSPGQLGDTQYF. Here the CDR3 DNA reads TGTGCCAGCAGCAGTCCGGGACAGCTAGGGGATACGCAGTATTTT. Variable domain in full (rest from reference TRBV7-2 and TRBJ2-3): GAGVSQSPSNKVTEKGKDVELRCDPISGHTALYWYRQSLGQGLEFLIYFQGNSAPDKSGLPSDRFSAERTGGSVSTLTIQRTQQEDSAVYLCASSSPGQLGDTQYFGPGTRLTVL.